The clone carrying this T cell receptor beta chain counts as medium-sized (0.01 to 0.1%). As yet, its antigen is unknown. Germline and genes: mouse. Read sequence stops 4 residues before the CDR3 end, and the germline J gene provides the missing end. Time point described: mouse skin at time of skin grafting. The entry originates in a study of CD8+ T cells in alopecia areata. Study outcomes and limitations: Resident alphabeta T cells of normal skin are also sequenced in scalp samples. Higher clonality and more expanded CD8+ clones appeared in lesional than normal scalp.

cDNA serving as the sequencing template came from extracted, reverse transcribed RNA. TCRdb keeps only in-frame clones here, not all; method: immunoSEQ multiplex PCR. The table lists 1,500 to 2,000 clones, no singletons, with 9.5% to 15% in the top ten. This CDR3 contains 15 residues. The germline gives CDR1 FNHDT, CDR2 SITEND (reference sequence). The V and J ends lost 2 bases and 0 bases respectively, with 8 bases between them. The starting material was skin, obtained at week 0. This TCR came from a C3H/HeJ mouse with alopecia areata. This line is of MHC haplotype H2-k. The rearrangement uses TRBV19 and TRBJ2-2, with D possibly being TRBD2 (6 bases). CDR3 protein: CASSIGGTNTGQLYF. CDR3 bases read: TGTGCCAGCAGTATTGGGGGTACAAACACCGGG.